Listed below are T cell receptor beta chains from one sample, sequenced in a study of blood T cell repertoires in COVID-19. Clones were read by immunoSEQ multiplex PCR, and TCRdb kept only the in-frame ones, dropping some. The sample consists of around 40,000 clones, 91% of them appearing once. Input material: peripheral blood. These receptor sequences come from a woman older than 75 with acute or convalescent COVID-19. Each CDR3 is given with its conserved first and last residue. A D gene is named only where the DNA matches it firmly. A row's size may be missing; if present it is once, few, many or a size class.

>TRBJ1-2|NA|TRBV3-1/TRBV3-2|NA
TGTGCCAGCAGCCAAGGTCGGACTTTAGGCTACACCTTC
CASSQGRTLGYTF
>TRBJ2-5|NA|TRBV30|NA
TGTGCCTGGGGGCACTCGGAGACCCAGTACTTC
CAWGHSETQYF
>TRBJ2-1|NA|TRBV6-1|TRBD2
TGTGCCAGCAGTGAAGGGTATAGCGGGGGGTTCTACAATGAGCAGTTCTTC
CASSEGYSGGFYNEQFF
>TRBJ1-5|NA|TRBV19|NA
TGTGCCAGTAGTATACAGGGGATCCAGCCCCAGCATTTT
CASSIQGIQPQHF
>TRBJ2-3|NA|TRBV10-3|NA
TGTGCCATCAGGCTCGGACAGAACACAGATACGCAGTATTTT
CAIRLGQNTDTQYF
>TRBJ1-6|NA|TRBV7-2|TRBD1
TGTGCCAGCAGCGTACAGGGGGATAGTAATTCACCCCTCCACTTT
CASSVQGDSNSPLHF
>TRBJ1-2|NA|TRBV7-2|TRBD1
TGTGCCAGCAGCCCAAGACAGGGGGCTTCTCCTAACTATGGCTACACCTTC
CASSPRQGASPNYGYTF
>TRBJ2-5|NA|TRBV5-1|TRBD2
TGCGCCAGCAGCCTTTGGACTAGCGGGGGTAAGGAGACCCAGTACTTC
CASSLWTSGGKETQYF
>TRBJ1-1|NA|TRBV19|NA
TGTGCCAGTAGTCTCCTCAGGCGAGGAGGGACTGAAGCTTTCTTT
CASSLLRRGGTEAFF
>TRBJ1-2|NA|TRBV6-6|NA
TGTGCCAGCAGTTACCCCAGGGCTGCCTATGGCTACACCTTC
CASSYPRAAYGYTF
>TRBJ2-2|NA|TRBV24-1|NA
TGTGCCACCAGTGCCTCTTGGAACACCGGGGAGCTGTTTTTT
CATSASWNTGELFF
>TRBJ2-7|NA|TRBV6-5|TRBD2
TGTGCCAGCAGAATCACGGGGGGGCTGGGCGAGCAGTACTTC
CASRITGGLGEQYF
>TRBJ1-1|NA|TRBV9|TRBD1
TGTGCCAGCAGCGCACATTCAGGACAGGCAAACACTGAAGCTTTCTTT
CASSAHSGQANTEAFF
>TRBJ1-2|NA|TRBV15|TRBD1
TGTGCCACCAGCAGAGTCGACAGGGAAAACTATGGCTACACCTTC
CATSRVDRENYGYTF
>TRBJ1-4|few|TRBV27|NA
TGTGCCAGCACCTCGTTGAGGACTAATGAAAAACTGTTTTTT
CASTSLRTNEKLFF
>TRBJ2-2|NA|TRBV9|NA
TGTGCCAGCACCGGGGGGCGCACCGGGGAGCTGTTTTTT
CASTGGRTGELFF
>TRBJ1-5|NA|TRBV27|TRBD1
TGTGCCAGCAGCCCAGACAGGGGTCAGCCCCAGCATTTT
CASSPDRGQPQHF
>TRBJ1-2|few|TRBV9|NA
TGTGCCAGCAGCGCTTACAGGGAAGGGAGAGACGGCTACACCTTC
CASSAYREGRDGYTF
>TRBJ1-2|NA|TRBV5-1|NA
TGCGCCAGCAGCTTGGAAAGTTTTAGTAACTATGGCTACACCTTC
CASSLESFSNYGYTF
>TRBJ1-1|NA|TRBV2|NA
TGTGCCAGCAAGGCCAGAGGGAACACTGAAGCTTTCTTT
CASKARGNTEAFF
>TRBJ2-7|medium-sized|TRBV4-1|TRBD2
TGCGCCAGCAGCCGGGCTAGCGGGGGGACCTACGAGCAGTACTTC
CASSRASGGTYEQYF
>TRBJ2-2|NA|TRBV9|NA
TGTGCCAGCAGCCCGCACCCGCAGGCTCGTGGCACCGGGGAGCTGTTTTTT
CASSPHPQARGTGELFF
>TRBJ2-1|NA|TRBV19|NA
TGTGCCAGTAGTACTGCCCAGGTCTACAATGAGCAGTTCTTC
CASSTAQVYNEQFF
>TRBJ1-1|NA|TRBV5-1|NA
TGCGCCAGCAGCACCCTTGGAGGGGCGAAGGGGAACACTGAAGCTTTCTTT
CASSTLGGAKGNTEAFF
>TRBJ2-1|NA|TRBV9|TRBD2
TGTGCCAGCAGCACCGCTGCGACTAGCATCTACAATGAGCAGTTCTTC
CASSTAATSIYNEQFF
>TRBJ2-3|NA|TRBV2|TRBD2
TGTGCCAGCAGAAAGGGACTAGCCTACACAGATACGCAGTATTTT
CASRKGLAYTDTQYF
>TRBJ2-1|NA|TRBV28|NA
TGTGCCAGCAGCCTAACAGGCTCCTACAATGAGCAGTTCTTC
CASSLTGSYNEQFF
>TRBJ2-1|NA|TRBV7-2|NA
TGTGCCAGCAGCTTAAGTGGCGGGGGCCAATACAATGAGCAGTTCTTC
CASSLSGGGQYNEQFF
>TRBJ1-5|once|TRBV18|NA
TGTGCCAGCTCACCGGGAGGGCAGGCTAATCAGCCCCAGCATTTT
CASSPGGQANQPQHF
>TRBJ2-1|NA|TRBV18|TRBD2
TGTGCCAGCTCACCACCGGAGTTGGCTAGCGGGTTATGGGTCTACAATGAGCAGTTCTTC
CASSPPELASGLWVYNEQFF
>TRBJ1-6|NA|TRBV7-3|NA
TGTGCCAGCAGCTTGGACAGTCTGGGGTCACCCCTCCACTTT
CASSLDSLGSPLHF
>TRBJ2-7|NA|TRBV20-1|NA
TGCAGTGCTTTACAGGGCTACGAGCAGTACTTC
CSALQGYEQYF
>TRBJ2-7|NA|TRBV5-1|NA
TGCGCCAGCAGCCCCACGGCAGGGACAACCTACGAGCAGTACTTC
CASSPTAGTTYEQYF
>TRBJ1-5|NA|TRBV27|NA
TGTGCCAGCAGTTCCCGCGCGGGGTATAGCAATCAGCCCCAGCATTTT
CASSSRAGYSNQPQHF
>TRBJ1-6|few|TRBV6-5|NA
TGTGCCAGCAGTTATAGCGAAAACATTGCTTCACCCCTCCACTTT
CASSYSENIASPLHF
>TRBJ1-4|NA|TRBV28|NA
TGTGCCAGCTCCTTATTCCGGGGGGCGGGTAATGAAAAACTGTTTTTT
CASSLFRGAGNEKLFF
>TRBJ1-6|NA|TRBV7-9|NA
TGTGCCAGCAGCTTAGGAGAAAATAATTCACCCCTCCACTTT
CASSLGENNSPLHF
>TRBJ2-3|NA|TRBV11-2|TRBD2
TGTGCCAGCAGATCGCTAGCGGGGGGGCCCGCAGATACGCAGTATTTT
CASRSLAGGPADTQYF
>TRBJ2-5|NA|TRBV15|NA
TGTGCCACCAGCAGAGAAGTTAGACAAGAGACCCAGTACTTC
CATSREVRQETQYF
>TRBJ2-7|NA|TRBV9|NA
TGTGCCAGCAGCGTAGCGGCTTTACCGAGGGAGCAGTACTTC
CASSVAALPREQYF
>TRBJ2-5|once|TRBV30|TRBD2
TGTGCCTGGAGTGTAACTAGCGGGGGGCAGACCCAGTACTTC
CAWSVTSGGQTQYF
>TRBJ2-7|NA|TRBV25-1|NA
TGTGCCAGCAGTGATCCAGGGGGGCCAAACGAGCAGTACTTC
CASSDPGGPNEQYF
>TRBJ2-2|NA|TRBV4-1|NA
TGCGCCAGCAGCCAAAGTGGACATATGAACACCGGGGAGCTGTTTTTT
CASSQSGHMNTGELFF
>TRBJ1-4|NA|TRBV10-3|TRBD1
TGTGCCATCAGTGAGTCGGGACAGGGGGCTGCAACTAATGAAAAACTGTTTTTT
CAISESGQGAATNEKLFF
>TRBJ2-2|once|TRBV20-1|NA
TGCAGTGCTAGTACTCGAACCCACGGGGAGCTGTTTTTT
CSASTRTHGELFF